Presented here are 8 T cell receptor beta chains from one specimen sequenced in a study of tumor-infiltrating lymphocytes in primary liver carcinoma. Both RNA and DNA were isolated together from about 20-30 mg of bulk tissue that had not been sorted. A primer in the constant region served to generate TCR beta cDNA from approximately 450 ng of total RNA. Amplification in three nested multiplex PCR rounds with slightly modified ARM-PCR gave rise to TCR beta libraries. It was with TRBV1-TRBV30 forward primers and a C-beta reverse primer that the first two PCR rounds were run, at roughly 10 cycles each. TCRdb independently ran MiXCR on the multiplex PCR reads; one entry per CDR3 protein. The sample has 95,000 to 100,000 distinct CDR3 sequences, about two thirds seen once. Sequenced sample: liver tumor tissue from sampling region 2. The subset denotes: tumor region T2, inferior pole. The receptors here all came from a woman aged 55-69 years with primary liver carcinoma and hepatitis B virus infection.

The chain uses TRBV12-5 and TRBJ1-1, with 9 positions matching TRBD1. Germline values: CDR1 LGHNT, CDR2 FRNRAP. CDR3 length: 13 residues. V was pared by 10 bases and J by 4 bases, with 7 bases of the junction left unmatched. Written as DNA, the CDR3 is TGTGCTAATGTAGGACAGGGGAGCACTGAAGCTTTCTTT. Translating it yields CANVGQGSTEAFF. The whole variable domain, remainder taken from reference TRBV12-5 and TRBJ1-1, is DARVTQTPRHKVTEMGQEVTMRCQPILGHNTVFWYRQTMMQGLELLAYFRNRAPLDDSGMPKDRFSAEMPDATLATLKIQPSEPRDSAVYFCANVGQGSTEAFFGQGTRLTVV.

This clonotype showed up many times. V is TRBV4-2 and J is TRBJ2-2; 10 positions agree with TRBD1. Germline V gives CDR1 LGHNA, CDR2 YNFKEQ. This CDR3 region has 15 residues. The V segment lost 4 bases and the J segment 5 bases; nucleotides outside the gene matches: 4. In nucleotides, the CDR3 is TGTGCCAGCAGCCCGACAGGGGGCCGAACCGGGGAGCTGTTTTTT. Its protein is CASSPTGGRTGELFF.

The chain combines TRBV10-3 with TRBJ2-1; D is perhaps TRBD1 or TRBD2 (6 bases each). The CDR3 has 14 amino acids. Trimming cost V 10 bases and J 7 bases, with 20 bases left between them. Germline V gene lookup returns CDR1 ENHRY and CDR2 SYGVKD. CDR3: CASQPGADGNEQFF. As DNA, the CDR3 is TGTGCCAGCCAGCCGGGGGCGGACGGGAATGAGCAGTTCTTC.

Comments on this clonotype: Compared with germline, one end of the junction differs, possibly owing to a read error. The genes are TRBV5-4 and TRBJ2-7; 7 bases align to TRBD2. Matching the DNA end better, TRBJ2-1 makes the J call doubtful. This CDR3 comprises 15 residues. CDR1 is SGHNT and CDR2 is YYREEE in the germline V gene (reference sequence). The CDR3 DNA follows: TGTGCCACCAGCCCACGTGGAGGGAGGGCAAATGAGCAGTTCTTC. Its translation is CATSPRGGRANEQFF.

As regards this clonotype: One base away lies a much larger clone, so this may be a sequencing read error. The chain uses TRBV7-9 and TRBJ2-3; 7 bases line up with TRBD2. Trimming removed 3 bases from V and 2 bases from J; junction bases left unmatched: 8. This CDR3 spans 16 amino acids. CDR1 and CDR2 from the germline V gene are SEHNR and FQNEAQ (reference sequence). The CDR3 nucleotides read TGTGCCAGCAGCTTCCTTCGGGCGGGAGTCACAGATACGCAGTATTTT. This sequence encodes CASSFLRAGVTDTQYF.

CDR3 in amino acids: CSALGGRNTGELFF. Here the CDR3 DNA reads TGCAGCGCCTTGGGTGGGAGAAACACCGGGGAGCTGTTTTTT. J is TRBJ2-2 and V is TRBV29-1; maybe TRBD2 (5 bases). Trimming cost V 7 bases and J 2 bases, with 14 bases left between them. The CDR3 extends over 14 amino acids. Germline loops: CDR1 SQVTM, CDR2 ANQGSEA.

The rearrangement joins TRBV20-1 to TRBJ2-3; D gene uncertain. The CDR3 spans 12 residues. V was trimmed by 7 bases and J by 2 bases, leaving 10 bases between them. From germline, CDR1 is DFQATT and CDR2 SNEGSKA (reference sequence). The CDR3 DNA follows: TGCAGTGGCACCGAGCACACAGATACGCAGTATTTT. Its translation is CSGTEHTDTQYF.

Points on this clonotype: A junction boundary mismatches the germline segment, possibly from a read error. This chain connects TRBV11-1 to TRBJ2-3; maybe TRBD2 (5 bases). Germline V gives CDR1 SGHAT, CDR2 FQDESV (reference sequence). The CDR3 is 14 amino acids. The CDR3 region has the DNA TGTGCCAGCAGCTTAAGGCAACGTGCGGGTGGGTCCCACTTT. Its protein product is CASSLRQRAGGSHF.